This record covers a single T cell receptor (beta chain). Its antigen specificity is not known. No quality values exist for individual bases; no much larger clone is one base distant. The sample belongs to a study of T cell clonotyping in hematopoietic cell transplantation (dated by TCRdb to the early 2020s). For the wider study: Blood samples were obtained from recipients approximately 28 days before transplant and at days 30, 100 and 180 after transplant. Recruitment of patients ran from 2015 to January 2017, and follow-up continued until September 2020 or until death. A total of 120 to 150 blood samples were collected in the study from approximately 32 consecutive transplant recipients and their related donors.

Nuclei Lysis Solution was used to extract genomic DNA from fresh or cryopreserved unfractionated peripheral blood mononuclear cells. The investigation overall reported the following: Just a small fraction of recipient repertoires overlapped with donor repertoires, and more than 97% appeared de novo at the given depth. A decrease in recipient TCR diversity was observed after transplant, and a progressive increase in pathologically expanded clonotypes was seen from day 30 to day 180. The sample size was limited, and because cells were not sorted, the contributions of CD4 and CD8 repertoires could not be separated. Inverse Simpson Index values from donors and from recipients before transplant predicted broader TCR repertoire diversity after transplant.

Counted from cysteine to phenylalanine, this CDR3 has 15 amino acids. CDR3 DNA only is kept here, 45 bases in frame from base 1. The germline V gene yields SGHVS for CDR1 and FNYEAQ for CDR2. V drops 2 bases and J drops 4 bases, leaving 9 bases in between. TCR beta CDR3 regions were amplified from genomic DNA with the immunoSEQ assay, a bias-controlled multiplex PCR using V- and J-specific primers. A second PCR step added a proprietary barcode and Illumina adapter sequences to the CDR3 amplicons. An Illumina MiSeq instrument was used to sequence the CDR3 libraries. Per the authors' processing: immunoSEQ Analyzer 3.0 was used for export and quality control, with R Bioconductor and Immunarch used for downstream analyses. Repertoire metrics were calculated using only productive rearrangements within the normalized downsampled data set. In the normalized cohort, clonotypes with more than 5 templates were defined as pathologically expanded. Repertoire diversity was measured with the Inverse Simpson Index. CMV-specificity analyses were carried out on the non-normalized data set to capture all clonotypes. What TCRdb holds here is the immuneACCESS table cut down to in-frame rearrangements. Part of the clones is not present; checked against another copy, under half of the missing clones reflect an unresolved V gene, and the others are unexplained. That table gives V, J and clone size, and the DNA gave D and trimming. The sample table lists more than 12,000 clones, around three fifths of them with a count of one. In total, the top ten clones hold around 9.3% of the sample.

The TCR sequence derives from a human donor who either received an allogeneic hematopoietic cell transplant for a myeloid malignancy or was a related donor (not recorded which). Some clones in this sample may be carry-over from other donors' samples. Sequenced sample: PBMCs. The V gene is TRBV7-6 and the J gene is TRBJ2-6, and perhaps TRBD2 as D gene, on 6 matching bases. CDR3 region: CASSLWGEGANVLTF. The bases are TGTGCCAGCAGCTTATGGGGGGAAGGGGCCAACGTCCTGACTTTC.